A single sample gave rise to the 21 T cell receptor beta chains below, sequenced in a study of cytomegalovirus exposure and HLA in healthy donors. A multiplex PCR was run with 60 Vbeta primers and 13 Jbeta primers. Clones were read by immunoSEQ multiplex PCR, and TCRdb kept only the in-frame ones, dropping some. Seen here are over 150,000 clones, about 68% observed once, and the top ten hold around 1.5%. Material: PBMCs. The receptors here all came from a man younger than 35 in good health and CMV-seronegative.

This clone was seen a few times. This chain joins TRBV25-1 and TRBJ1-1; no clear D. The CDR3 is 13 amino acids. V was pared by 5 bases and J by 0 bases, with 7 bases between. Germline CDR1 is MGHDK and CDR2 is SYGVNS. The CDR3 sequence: CASSKLLNTEAFF. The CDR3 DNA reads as TGTGCCAGCAGTAAGCTCCTGAACACTGAAGCTTTCTTT.

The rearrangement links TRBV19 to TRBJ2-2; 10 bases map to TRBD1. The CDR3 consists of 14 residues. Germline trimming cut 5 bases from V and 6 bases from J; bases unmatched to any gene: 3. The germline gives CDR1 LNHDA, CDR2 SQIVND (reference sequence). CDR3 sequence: CASSLDRGPGELFF. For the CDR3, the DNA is TGTGCCAGTAGTCTTGACAGGGGGCCCGGGGAGCTGTTTTTT.

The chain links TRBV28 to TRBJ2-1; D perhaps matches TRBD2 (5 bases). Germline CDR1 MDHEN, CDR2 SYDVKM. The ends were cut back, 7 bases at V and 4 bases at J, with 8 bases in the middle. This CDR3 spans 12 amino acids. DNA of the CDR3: TGTGCCAGCACCGGGAATTACAATGAGCAGTTCTTC. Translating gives CASTGNYNEQFF.

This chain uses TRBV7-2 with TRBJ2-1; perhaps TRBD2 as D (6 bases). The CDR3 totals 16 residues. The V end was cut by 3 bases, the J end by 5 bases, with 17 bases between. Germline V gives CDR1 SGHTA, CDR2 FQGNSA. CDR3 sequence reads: CASSFMFLAGNNEQFF. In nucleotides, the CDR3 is TGTGCCAGCAGCTTCATGTTTCTGGCGGGAAACAATGAGCAGTTCTTC.

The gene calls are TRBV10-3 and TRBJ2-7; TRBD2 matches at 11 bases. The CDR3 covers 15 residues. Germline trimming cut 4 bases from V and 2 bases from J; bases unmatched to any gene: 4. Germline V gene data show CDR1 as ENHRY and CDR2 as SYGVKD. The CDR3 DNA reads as TGTGCCATCAGTGCGGGACTAGCGGAGACCTACGAGCAGTACTTC. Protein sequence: CAISAGLAETYEQYF.

The CDR3: CASSLGQGIMNTEAFF. For the CDR3, the DNA is TGCGCCAGCAGCTTGGGGCAGGGGATCATGAACACTGAAGCTTTCTTT. The chain has TRBV5-1 and TRBJ1-1; tentative D call: TRBD1 (6 bases). The CDR3 consists of 16 residues. CDR1 and CDR2 from the germline V gene are SGHRS and YFSETQ. The germline V and J ends were trimmed by 0 bases and 0 bases, with 12 bases remaining between them.

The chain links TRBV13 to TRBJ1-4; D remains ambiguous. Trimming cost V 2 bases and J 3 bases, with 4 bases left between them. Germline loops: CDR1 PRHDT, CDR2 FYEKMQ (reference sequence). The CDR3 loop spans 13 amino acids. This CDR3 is CASSLSPNEKLFF. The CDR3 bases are TGTGCCAGCAGCTTATCTCCTAATGAAAAACTGTTTTTT.

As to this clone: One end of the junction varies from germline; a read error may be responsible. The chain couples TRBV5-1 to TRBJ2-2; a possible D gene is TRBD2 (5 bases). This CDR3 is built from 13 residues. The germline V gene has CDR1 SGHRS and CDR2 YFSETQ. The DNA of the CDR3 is TGCGCCAGCAGCTTGGATCTGGTCGGGGAGCTGTCTTTT. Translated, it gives CASSLDLVGELSF. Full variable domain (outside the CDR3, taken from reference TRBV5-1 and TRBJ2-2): KAGVTQTPRYLIKTRGQQVTLSCSPISGHRSVSWYQQTPGQGLQFLFEYFSETQRNKGNFPGRFSGRQFSNSRSEMNVSTLELGDSALYLCASSLDLVGELSFGEGSRLTVL.

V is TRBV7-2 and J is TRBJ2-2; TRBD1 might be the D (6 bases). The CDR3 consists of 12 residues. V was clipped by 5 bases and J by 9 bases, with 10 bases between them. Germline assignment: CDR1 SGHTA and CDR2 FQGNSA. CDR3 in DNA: TGTGCCAGCAGCCAGGACAGCTGGGAGCTGTTTTTT. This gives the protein CASSQDSWELFF.

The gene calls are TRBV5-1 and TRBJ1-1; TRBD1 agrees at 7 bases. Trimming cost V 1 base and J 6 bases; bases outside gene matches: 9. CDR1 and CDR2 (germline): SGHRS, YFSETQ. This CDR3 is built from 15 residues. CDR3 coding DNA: TGCGCCAGCAGCTTGTCGCCAGGGGGAGTTCCTGAAGCTTTCTTT. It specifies CASSLSPGGVPEAFF.

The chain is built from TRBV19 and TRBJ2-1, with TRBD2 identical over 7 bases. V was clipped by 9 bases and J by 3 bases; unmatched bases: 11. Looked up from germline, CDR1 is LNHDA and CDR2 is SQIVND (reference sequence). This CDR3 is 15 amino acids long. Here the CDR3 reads CASQPGGSRYNEQFF. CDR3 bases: TGTGCCAGCCAACCCGGGGGGAGCCGCTACAATGAGCAGTTCTTC.

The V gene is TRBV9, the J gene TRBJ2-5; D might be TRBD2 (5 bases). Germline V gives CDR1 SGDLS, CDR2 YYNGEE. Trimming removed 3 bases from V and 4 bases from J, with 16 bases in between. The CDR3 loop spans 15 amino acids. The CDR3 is CASSAPWGVGETQYF. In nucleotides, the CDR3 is TGTGCCAGCAGCGCCCCTTGGGGAGTTGGAGAGACCCAGTACTTC.

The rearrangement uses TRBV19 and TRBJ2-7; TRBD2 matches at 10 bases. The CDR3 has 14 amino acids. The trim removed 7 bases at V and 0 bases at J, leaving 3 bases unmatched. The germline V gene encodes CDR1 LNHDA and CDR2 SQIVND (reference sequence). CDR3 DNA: TGTGCCAGTAAAGGGACTAGCGTCTCCTACGAGCAGTACTTC. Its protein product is CASKGTSVSYEQYF.

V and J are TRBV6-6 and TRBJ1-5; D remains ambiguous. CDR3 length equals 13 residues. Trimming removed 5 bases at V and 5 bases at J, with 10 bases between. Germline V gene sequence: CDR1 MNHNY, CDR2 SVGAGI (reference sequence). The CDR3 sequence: CASSALTDQPQHF. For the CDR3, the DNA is TGTGCCAGCAGTGCATTAACGGATCAGCCCCAGCATTTT.

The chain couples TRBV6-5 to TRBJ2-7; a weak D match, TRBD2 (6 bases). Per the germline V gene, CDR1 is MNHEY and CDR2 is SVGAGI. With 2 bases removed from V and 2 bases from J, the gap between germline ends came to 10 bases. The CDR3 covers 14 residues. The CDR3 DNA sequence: TGTGCCAGCAGTTACGGGAGACTAGCCTACGAGCAGTACTTC. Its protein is CASSYGRLAYEQYF.

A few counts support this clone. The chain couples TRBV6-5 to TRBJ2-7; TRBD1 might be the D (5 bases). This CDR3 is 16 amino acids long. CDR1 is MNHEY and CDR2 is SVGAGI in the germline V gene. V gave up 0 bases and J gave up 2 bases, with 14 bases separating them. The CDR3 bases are TGTGCCAGCAGTTACTCCGCCCAGGGTGGGACCTACGAGCAGTACTTC. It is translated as CASSYSAQGGTYEQYF.

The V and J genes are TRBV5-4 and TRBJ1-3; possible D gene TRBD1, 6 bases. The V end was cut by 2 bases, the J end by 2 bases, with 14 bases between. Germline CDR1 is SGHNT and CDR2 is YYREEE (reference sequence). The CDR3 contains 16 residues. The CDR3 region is CASSFGGTNPGNTIYF. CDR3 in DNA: TGTGCCAGCAGCTTCGGTGGGACAAATCCTGGAAACACCATATATTTT.

The CDR3 sequence: CASSRDSPTNTGELFF. DNA for the CDR3: TGCGCCAGCAGCAGGGACAGCCCTACGAACACCGGGGAGCTGTTTTTT. This chain joins TRBV10-1 and TRBJ2-2; TRBD1 aligns across 7 bases. V lost 6 bases, J lost 0 bases, and 7 bases stayed unmatched. CDR3 length equals 16 residues. The germline CDR1 and CDR2 sequences are WNHNN and SYGVQD (reference sequence).

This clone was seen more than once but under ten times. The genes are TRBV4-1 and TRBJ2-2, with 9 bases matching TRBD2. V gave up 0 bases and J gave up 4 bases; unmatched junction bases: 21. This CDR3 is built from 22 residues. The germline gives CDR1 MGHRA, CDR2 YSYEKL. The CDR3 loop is CASSQDQFRGGRAGWPTGELFF. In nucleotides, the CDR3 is TGCGCCAGCAGCCAAGATCAATTCCGGGGCGGGAGGGCCGGTTGGCCCACCGGGGAGCTGTTTTTT.

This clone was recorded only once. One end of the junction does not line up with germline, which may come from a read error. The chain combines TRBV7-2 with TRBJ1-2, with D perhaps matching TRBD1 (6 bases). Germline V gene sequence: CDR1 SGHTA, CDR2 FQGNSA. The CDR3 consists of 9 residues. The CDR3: CASSATGPF. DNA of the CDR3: TGTGCCAGCAGCGCTACAGGGCCTTTC.

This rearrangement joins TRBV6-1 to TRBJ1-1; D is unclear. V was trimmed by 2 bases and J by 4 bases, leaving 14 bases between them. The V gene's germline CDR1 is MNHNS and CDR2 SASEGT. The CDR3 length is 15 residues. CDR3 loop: CASSEQNGVSTEAFF. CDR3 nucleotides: TGTGCCAGCAGTGAACAGAACGGGGTAAGCACTGAAGCTTTCTTT.